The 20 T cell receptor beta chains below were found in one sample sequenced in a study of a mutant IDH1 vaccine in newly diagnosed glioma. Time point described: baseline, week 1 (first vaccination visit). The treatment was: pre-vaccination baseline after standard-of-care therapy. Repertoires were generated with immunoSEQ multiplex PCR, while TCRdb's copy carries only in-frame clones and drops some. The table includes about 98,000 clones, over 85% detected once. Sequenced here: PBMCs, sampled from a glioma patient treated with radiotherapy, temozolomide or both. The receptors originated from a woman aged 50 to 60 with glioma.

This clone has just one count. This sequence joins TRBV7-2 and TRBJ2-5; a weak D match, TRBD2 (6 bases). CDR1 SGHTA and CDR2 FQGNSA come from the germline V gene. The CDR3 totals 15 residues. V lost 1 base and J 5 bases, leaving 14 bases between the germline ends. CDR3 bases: TGTGCCAGCAGCTTAGGGGGACTCAACAGGGAGACCCAGTACTTC. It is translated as CASSLGGLNRETQYF.

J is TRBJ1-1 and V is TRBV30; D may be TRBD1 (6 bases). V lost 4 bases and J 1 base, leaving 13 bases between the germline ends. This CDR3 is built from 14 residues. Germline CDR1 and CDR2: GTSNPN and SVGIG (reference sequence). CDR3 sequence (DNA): TGTGCCTGGAATAGGGACATACCGAACACTGAAGCTTTCTTT. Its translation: CAWNRDIPNTEAFF.

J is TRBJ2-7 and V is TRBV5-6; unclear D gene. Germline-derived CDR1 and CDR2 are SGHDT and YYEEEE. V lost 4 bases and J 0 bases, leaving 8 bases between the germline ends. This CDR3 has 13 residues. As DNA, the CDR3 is TGTGCCAGCAGCCCTCCCAGCTCCTACGAGCAGTACTTC. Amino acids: CASSPPSSYEQYF. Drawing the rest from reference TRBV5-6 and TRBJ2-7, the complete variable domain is DAGVTQSPTHLIKTRGQQVTLRCSPKSGHDTVSWYQQALGQGPQFIFQYYEEEERQRGNFPDRFSGHQFPNYSSELNVNALLLGDSALYLCASSPPSSYEQYFGPGTRLTVT.

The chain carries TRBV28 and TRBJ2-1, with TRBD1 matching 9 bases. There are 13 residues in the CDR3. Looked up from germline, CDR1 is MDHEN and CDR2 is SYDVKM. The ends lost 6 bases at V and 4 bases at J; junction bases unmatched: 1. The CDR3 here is CASRTGGYNEQFF. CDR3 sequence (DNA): TGTGCCAGCAGGACAGGGGGATACAATGAGCAGTTCTTC.

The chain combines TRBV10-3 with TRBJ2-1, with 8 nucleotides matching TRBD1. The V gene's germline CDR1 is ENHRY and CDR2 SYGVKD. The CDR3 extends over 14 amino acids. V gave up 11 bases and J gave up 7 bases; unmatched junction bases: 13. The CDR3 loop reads CASSGQGFRNEQFF. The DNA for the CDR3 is TGTGCCTCGTCCGGACAGGGCTTTAGAAATGAGCAGTTCTTC.

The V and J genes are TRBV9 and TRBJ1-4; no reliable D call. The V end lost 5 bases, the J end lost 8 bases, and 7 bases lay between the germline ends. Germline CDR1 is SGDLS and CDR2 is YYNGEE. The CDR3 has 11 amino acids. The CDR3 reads CASSGGEKLFF. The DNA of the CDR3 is TGTGCCAGCAGTGGTGGGGAAAAACTGTTTTTT.

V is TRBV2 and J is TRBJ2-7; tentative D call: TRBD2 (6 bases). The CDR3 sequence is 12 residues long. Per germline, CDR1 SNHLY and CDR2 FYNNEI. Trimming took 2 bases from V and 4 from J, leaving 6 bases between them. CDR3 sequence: CASSEREYEQYF. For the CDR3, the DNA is TGTGCCAGCAGTGAACGGGAGTACGAGCAGTACTTC. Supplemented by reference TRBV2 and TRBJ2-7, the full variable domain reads EPEVTQTPSHQVTQMGQEVILRCVPISNHLYFYWYRQILGQKVEFLVSFYNNEISEKSEIFDDQFSVERPDGSNFTLKIRSTKLEDSAMYFCASSEREYEQYFGPGTRLTVT.

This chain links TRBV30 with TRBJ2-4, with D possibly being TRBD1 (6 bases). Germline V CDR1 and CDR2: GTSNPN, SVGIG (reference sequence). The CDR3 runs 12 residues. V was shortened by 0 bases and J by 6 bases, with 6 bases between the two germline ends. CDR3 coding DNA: TGTGCCTGGAGTGTACAGGGAAACATTCAGTACTTC. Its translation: CAWSVQGNIQYF. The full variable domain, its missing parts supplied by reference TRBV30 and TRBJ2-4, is SQTIHQWPATLVQPVGSPLSLECTVEGTSNPNLYWYRQAAGRGLQLLFYSVGIGQISSEVPQNLSASRPQDRQFILSSKKLLLSDSGFYLCAWSVQGNIQYFGAGTRLSVL.

The CDR3 loop is CASSYSGYYGYTF. In DNA form, the CDR3 reads TGTGCCAGCAGTTACTCGGGGTACTATGGCTACACCTTC. The J gene is TRBJ1-2, the V gene TRBV6-5; D remains ambiguous. The CDR3 has 13 residues. Germline V gives CDR1 MNHEY, CDR2 SVGAGI. V lost 0 bases to trimming and J lost 3 bases, with 5 bases between them.

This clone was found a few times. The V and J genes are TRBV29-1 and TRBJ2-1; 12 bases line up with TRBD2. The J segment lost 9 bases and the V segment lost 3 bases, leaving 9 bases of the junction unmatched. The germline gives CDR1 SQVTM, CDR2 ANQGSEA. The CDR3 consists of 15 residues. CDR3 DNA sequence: TGCAGCGTTGATCGAACTAGCGGGAGGCCTAGTGAGCAGTTCTTC. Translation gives CSVDRTSGRPSEQFF.

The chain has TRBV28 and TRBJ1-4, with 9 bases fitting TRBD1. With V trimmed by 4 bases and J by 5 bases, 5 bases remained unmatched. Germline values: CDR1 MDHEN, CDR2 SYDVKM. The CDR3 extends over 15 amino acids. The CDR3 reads CASSSEQGANEKLFF. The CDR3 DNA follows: TGTGCCAGCAGTTCCGAACAGGGGGCCAATGAAAAACTGTTTTTT.

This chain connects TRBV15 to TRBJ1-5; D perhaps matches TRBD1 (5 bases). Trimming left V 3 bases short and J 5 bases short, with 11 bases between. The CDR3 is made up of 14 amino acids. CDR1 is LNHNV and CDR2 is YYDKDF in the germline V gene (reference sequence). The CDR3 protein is CATSRPGRDQPQHF. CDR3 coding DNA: TGTGCCACCAGCAGGCCGGGACGAGATCAGCCCCAGCATTTT.

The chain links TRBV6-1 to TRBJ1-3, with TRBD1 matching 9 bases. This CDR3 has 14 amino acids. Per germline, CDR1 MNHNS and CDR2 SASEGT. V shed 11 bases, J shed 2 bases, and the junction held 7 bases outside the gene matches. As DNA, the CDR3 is TGTGCCGTCAGCCGGACAGGGGCTGGAAACACCATATATTTT. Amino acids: CAVSRTGAGNTIYF.

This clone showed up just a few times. This CDR3 is CASSQVWGNQPQHF. DNA for the CDR3: TGCGCCAGCAGCCAAGTCTGGGGGAATCAGCCCCAGCATTTT. The chain combines TRBV4-1 with TRBJ1-5; a weak D match, TRBD1 (5 bases). The germline CDR1 and CDR2 sequences are MGHRA and YSYEKL. With 1 base removed from V and 4 bases from J, the gap between germline ends came to 8 bases. The CDR3 covers 14 residues.

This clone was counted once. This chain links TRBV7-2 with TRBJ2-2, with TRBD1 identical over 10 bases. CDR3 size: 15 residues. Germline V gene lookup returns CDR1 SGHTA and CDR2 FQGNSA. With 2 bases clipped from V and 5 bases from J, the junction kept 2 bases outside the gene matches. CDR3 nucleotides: TGTGCCAGCAGCTTACGGACAGGGGGTACCGGGGAGCTGTTTTTT. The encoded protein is CASSLRTGGTGELFF. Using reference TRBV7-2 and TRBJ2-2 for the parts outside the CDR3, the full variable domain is GAGVSQSPSNKVTEKGKDVELRCDPISGHTALYWYRQSLGQGLEFLIYFQGNSAPDKSGLPSDRFSAERTGGSVSTLTIQRTQQEDSAVYLCASSLRTGGTGELFFGEGSRLTVL.

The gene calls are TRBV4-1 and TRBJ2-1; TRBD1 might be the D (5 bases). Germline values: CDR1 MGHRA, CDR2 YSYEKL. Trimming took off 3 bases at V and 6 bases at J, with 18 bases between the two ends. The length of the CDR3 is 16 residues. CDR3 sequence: CASSHQMTGAVNEQFF. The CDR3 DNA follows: TGCGCCAGCAGCCACCAGATGACTGGGGCGGTCAATGAGCAGTTCTTC.

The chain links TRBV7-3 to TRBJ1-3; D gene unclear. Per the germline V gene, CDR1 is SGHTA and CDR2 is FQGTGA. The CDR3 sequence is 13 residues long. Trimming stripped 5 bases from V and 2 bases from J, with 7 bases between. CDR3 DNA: TGTGCCAGCAGCCGGGTTCCTGGAAACACCATATATTTT. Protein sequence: CASSRVPGNTIYF.

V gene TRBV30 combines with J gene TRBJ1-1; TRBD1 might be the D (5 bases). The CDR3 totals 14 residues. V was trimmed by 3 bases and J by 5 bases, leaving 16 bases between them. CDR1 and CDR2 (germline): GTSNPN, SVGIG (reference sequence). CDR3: CAWSGREGGTEAFF. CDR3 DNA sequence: TGTGCCTGGAGCGGCAGGGAAGGAGGGACTGAAGCTTTCTTT. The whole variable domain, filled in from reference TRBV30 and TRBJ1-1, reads SQTIHQWPATLVQPVGSPLSLECTVEGTSNPNLYWYRQAAGRGLQLLFYSVGIGQISSEVPQNLSASRPQDRQFILSSKKLLLSDSGFYLCAWSGREGGTEAFFGQGTRLTVV.

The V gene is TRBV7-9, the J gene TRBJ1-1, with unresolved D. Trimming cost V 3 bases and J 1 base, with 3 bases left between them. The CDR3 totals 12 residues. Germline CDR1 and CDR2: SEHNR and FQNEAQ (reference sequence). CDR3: CASSFENTEAFF. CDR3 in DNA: TGTGCCAGCAGCTTCGAGAACACTGAAGCTTTCTTT.

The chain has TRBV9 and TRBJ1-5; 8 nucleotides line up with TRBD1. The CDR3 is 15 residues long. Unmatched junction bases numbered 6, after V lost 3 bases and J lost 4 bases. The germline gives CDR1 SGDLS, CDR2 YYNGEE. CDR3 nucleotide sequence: TGTGCCAGCAGCGCCACCGGACAGGGAAATCAGCCCCAGCATTTT. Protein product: CASSATGQGNQPQHF.